The clone carrying this T cell receptor beta chain was seen only a few times. Its antigen is undetermined. These data come from a study of vaccination and CD4 T cells after COVID-19. Turning to the study itself: Overlapping spike peptides of SARS-CoV-2, HCoV-NL63, HCoV-OC43 and HCoV-229E were used, and cells were stimulated with them.

The sample's treatment: roughly ten-day PBMC culture with coronavirus spike peptide pools or control peptides (ViraFEST assay). ViraFEST relied on peptide pools to expand antigen-specific T cells; the TCRs were sequenced afterward. Negative selection purified CD4+ T cells after approximately nine days of culture. With the Oncomine TCR Beta short-read assay, DNA from cultured CD4+ T cells was sequenced. The template was genomic DNA from cultured CD4+ T cells. TCRdb used MiXCR to reprocess the PCR reads, holding one entry per CDR3 protein. The data contain under 20,000 distinct CDR3 sequences, roughly 23% of them singletons. The sample consisted of cultured CD4+ T cells from blood. The TCR originated in a human donor with COVID-19.

CDR3 amino acids: CSATDRGPPLHF. For the CDR3, the DNA is TGCAGTGCTACGGACAGGGGACCACCCCTCCACTTT. This chain uses TRBV20-1 with TRBJ1-6; 9 bases agree with TRBD1. Germline V gene data show CDR1 as DFQATT and CDR2 as SNEGSKA (reference sequence). The V segment lost 4 bases and the J segment 11 bases; nucleotides outside the gene matches: 3. The CDR3 contains 12 residues.